This T cell receptor (beta chain) was retrieved from a study of T cells in Graves' hyperthyroidism and ophthalmopathy. Germline CDR1 MDHEN, CDR2 SYDVKM. V dropped 6 bases and J dropped 3; count of bases not matched to a gene: 4. CDR3 length: 13 residues. Ten or more counts support this clonotype. RNA transcripts provided the source from which TCR beta CDR3 regions were amplified. TCR CDR3 regions were first amplified by RT-PCR with HTBI primers. TCRdb used MiXCR to reprocess the multiplex PCR reads, holding one entry per CDR3 protein. The sample lists 550,000 to 700,000 distinct CDR3 sequences; 14% to 15% were seen once.

The chain couples TRBV28 to TRBJ2-5, with 7 bases lining up with TRBD2. The sequenced sample was blood. The sequence derives from a woman in her forties with Graves' ophthalmopathy. The CDR3 spells CASRFGGEETQYF. The CDR3 DNA reads as TGTGCCAGCAGATTTGGGGGGGAAGAGACCCAGTACTTC.